This T cell receptor beta chain was sequenced in a study of T cell responses to AZD1222 COVID-19 vaccine. Study conclusions and caveats: The number of AZD1222 recipients seropositive at baseline was only five or six. Two AZD1222 administrations were followed by greater Spike-specific TCR breadth and depth.

This clone has a handful of counts. Its cognate antigen is unknown. Trimming stripped 2 bases from V and 2 bases from J, with 7 bases between. The CDR3 loop spans 14 amino acids. The V gene's germline CDR1 is SNHLY and CDR2 FYNNEI. Whether given at about 4 or about 12 weeks, second doses were pooled. Profiled with immunoSEQ multiplex PCR; TCRdb holds only in-frame clones, not every one. The repertoire consists of about 180,000 clones, with almost 90% occurring once and the leading ten covering 11%. V gene TRBV2 combines with J gene TRBJ1-5, with D possibly matching TRBD1 (5 bases). This TCR derives from an adult who received the AZD1222 COVID-19 vaccine. This specimen consisted of peripheral blood, obtained 28 days after the second AZD1222 dose. CDR3 nucleotide sequence: TGTGCCAGCAGTGAAATAGGGGGCAATCAGCCCCAGCATTTT. It is translated as CASSEIGGNQPQHF.